What follows describes a single T cell receptor beta chain. Its target is unknown. Primers for the PCR totalled 60 Vbeta and 13 Jbeta. Authors' analysis steps: About 12 million shared chains were among the about 80 million unique TCR beta chains that a later analysis counted. Clones were sequenced by immunoSEQ multiplex PCR, and TCRdb holds only the in-frame ones, with some missing. D and trimming come from the DNA, and the V and J calls and clone size come from that table. The repertoire holds roughly 80,000 clones, 60% to 70% seen once, with around 6% in the top ten. V gave up 6 bases and J gave up 6 bases, with 14 bases separating them. The V gene's germline CDR1 is MNHEY and CDR2 SMNVEV (reference sequence). The CDR3 loop spans 13 amino acids. This record belongs to a study of cytomegalovirus exposure and HLA in healthy donors. Study outcomes and limitations: At a 0.05 false discovery rate, a later analysis found some 17,000 TCR beta sequences to be associated with HLA alleles. Reported results showed that the classifier diagnosed cytomegalovirus status with high specificity and sensitivity.

This receptor was identified in a man aged 30 to 39 in good health and CMV-seropositive. Specimen: PBMCs. This chain joins TRBV27 and TRBJ1-1, with D possibly matching TRBD1 (6 bases). CDR3 region: CASRDRQKAEAFF. The CDR3 nucleotides read TGTGCCAGCAGGGACAGACAGAAAGCTGAAGCTTTCTTT.